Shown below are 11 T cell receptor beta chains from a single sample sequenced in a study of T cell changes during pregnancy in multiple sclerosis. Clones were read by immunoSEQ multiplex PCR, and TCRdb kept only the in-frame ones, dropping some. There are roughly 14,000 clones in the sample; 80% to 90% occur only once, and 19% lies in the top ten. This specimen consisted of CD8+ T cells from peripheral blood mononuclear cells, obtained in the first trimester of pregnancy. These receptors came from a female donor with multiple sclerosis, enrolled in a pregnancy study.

CDR3 protein: CASSFGTAFYEQYF. The CDR3 nucleotides are TGTGCCAGCAGTTTTGGGACAGCTTTCTACGAGCAGTACTTC. This chain uses TRBV28 with TRBJ2-7; 7 bases align to TRBD1. V gave up 3 bases and J gave up 3 bases; unmatched junction bases: 5. The CDR3 runs to 14 residues. Germline V gene lookup returns CDR1 MDHEN and CDR2 SYDVKM.

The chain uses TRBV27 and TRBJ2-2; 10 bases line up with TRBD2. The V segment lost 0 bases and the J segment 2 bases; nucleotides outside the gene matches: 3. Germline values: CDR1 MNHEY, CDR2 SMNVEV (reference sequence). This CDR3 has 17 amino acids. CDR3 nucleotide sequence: TGTGCCAGCAGTTTATCAGGACTAGCGGTCAACACCGGGGAGCTGTTTTTT. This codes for CASSLSGLAVNTGELFF.

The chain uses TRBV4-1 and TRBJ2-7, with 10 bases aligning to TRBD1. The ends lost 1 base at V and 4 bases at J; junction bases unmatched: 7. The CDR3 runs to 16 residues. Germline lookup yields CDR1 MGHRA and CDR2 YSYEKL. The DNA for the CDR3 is TGCGCCAGCAGCCAAGTTTCGCCGGGACAGGGGTACGAGCAGTACTTC. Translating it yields CASSQVSPGQGYEQYF.

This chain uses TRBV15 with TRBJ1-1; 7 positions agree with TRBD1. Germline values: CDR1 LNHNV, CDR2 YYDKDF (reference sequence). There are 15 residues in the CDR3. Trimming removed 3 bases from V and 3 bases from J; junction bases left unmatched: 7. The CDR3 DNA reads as TGTGCCACCAGCAGCACAGGGGCCTTTTACACTGAAGCTTTCTTT. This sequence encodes CATSSTGAFYTEAFF.

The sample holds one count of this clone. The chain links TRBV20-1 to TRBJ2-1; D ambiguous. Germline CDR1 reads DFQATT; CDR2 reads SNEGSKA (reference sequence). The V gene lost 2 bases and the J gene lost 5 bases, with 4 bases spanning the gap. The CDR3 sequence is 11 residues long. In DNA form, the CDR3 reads TGCAGTGCTAGACTCCACAATGAGCAGTTCTTC. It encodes CSARLHNEQFF.

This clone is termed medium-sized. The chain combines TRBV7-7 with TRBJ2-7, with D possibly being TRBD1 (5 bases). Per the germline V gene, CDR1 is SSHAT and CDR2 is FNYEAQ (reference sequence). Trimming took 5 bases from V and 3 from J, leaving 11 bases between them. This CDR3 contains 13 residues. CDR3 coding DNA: TGTGCCAGCAGCCAATACCAGGGCTACGAGCAGTACTTC. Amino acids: CASSQYQGYEQYF.

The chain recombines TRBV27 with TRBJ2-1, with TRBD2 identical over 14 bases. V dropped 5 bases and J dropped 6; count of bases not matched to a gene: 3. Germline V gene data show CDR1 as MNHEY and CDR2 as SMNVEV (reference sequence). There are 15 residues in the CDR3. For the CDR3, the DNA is TGTGCCAGCAGTCCGGGGACTAGCGGGAGCAATGAGCAGTTCTTC. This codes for CASSPGTSGSNEQFF.

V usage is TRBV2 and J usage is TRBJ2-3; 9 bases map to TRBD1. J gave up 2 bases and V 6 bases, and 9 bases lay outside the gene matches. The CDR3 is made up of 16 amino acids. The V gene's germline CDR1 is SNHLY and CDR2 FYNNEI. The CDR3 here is CASSPGQGPNTDTQYF. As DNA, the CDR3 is TGTGCCAGCAGCCCTGGACAGGGGCCAAACACAGATACGCAGTATTTT. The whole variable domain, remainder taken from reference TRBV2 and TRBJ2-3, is EPEVTQTPSHQVTQMGQEVILRCVPISNHLYFYWYRQILGQKVEFLVSFYNNEISEKSEIFDDQFSVERPDGSNFTLKIRSTKLEDSAMYFCASSPGQGPNTDTQYFGPGTRLTVL.

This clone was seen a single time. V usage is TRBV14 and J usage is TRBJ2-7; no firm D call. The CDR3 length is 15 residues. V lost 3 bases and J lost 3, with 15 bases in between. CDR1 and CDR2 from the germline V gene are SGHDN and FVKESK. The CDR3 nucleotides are TGTGCCAGCAGCCACCCCGTGGTCCCCTACTACGAGCAGTACTTC. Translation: CASSHPVVPYYEQYF.

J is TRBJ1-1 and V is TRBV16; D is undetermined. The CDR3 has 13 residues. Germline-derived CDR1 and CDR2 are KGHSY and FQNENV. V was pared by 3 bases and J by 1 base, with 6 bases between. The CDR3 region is CASSQGPNTEAFF. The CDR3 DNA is TGTGCCAGCAGCCAGGGCCCGAACACTGAAGCTTTCTTT.

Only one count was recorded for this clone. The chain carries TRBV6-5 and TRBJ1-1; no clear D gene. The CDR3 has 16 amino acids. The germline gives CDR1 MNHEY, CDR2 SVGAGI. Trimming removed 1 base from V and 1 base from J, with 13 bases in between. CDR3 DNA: TGTGCCAGCAGTTACTACCGTACTACTTCGAACACTGAAGCTTTCTTT. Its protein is CASSYYRTTSNTEAFF.